These 29 T cell receptor beta chains share one sample of origin, sequenced in a study of blood T cells in healthy people across ages. A second about 7 to 11 cycle PCR used barcoded and J-beta primers. TCRdb reanalysed the 5' RACE reads using MiXCR and keeps one entry per CDR3 protein. This table holds 660,000 or so distinct CDR3 sequences, 58% found once. Sequences were obtained from blood. These receptors were collected from a man in his 60s in good health.

V and J are TRBV12-3 or TRBV12-4 and TRBJ2-2; D uncertain. Trimming stripped 1 base from V and 3 bases from J, with 6 bases between. The CDR3 is made up of 14 amino acids. The CDR3 DNA is TGTGCCAGCAGTTTAGGTGCCTACACCGGGGAGCTGTTTTTT. Translated: CASSLGAYTGELFF.

This clonotype was seen more than once but under ten times. The rearrangement joins TRBV20-1 to TRBJ2-7, with 7 bases lining up with TRBD2. The J call is in doubt because the DNA end fits TRBJ2-5 better. The CDR3 has 15 residues. The germline V gene has CDR1 DFQATT and CDR2 SNEGSKA (reference sequence). CDR3: CSARDQGGGWETQYF. DNA for the CDR3: TGCAGTGCTAGAGATCAGGGCGGGGGTTGGGAGACCCAGTACTTC.

The V and J genes are TRBV4-2 and TRBJ2-2; weak D call: TRBD1 (6 bases). There are 17 residues in the CDR3. The V gene's germline CDR1 is LGHNA and CDR2 YNFKEQ. The V and J ends lost 1 base and 0 bases respectively, with 12 bases between them. This CDR3 is CASSQAPGTTNTGELFF. CDR3 coding DNA: TGTGCCAGCAGCCAAGCCCCTGGGACAACGAACACCGGGGAGCTGTTTTTT.

This clonotype was recorded a few times. This rearrangement joins TRBV2 to TRBJ1-5; possibly TRBD1 for D (6 bases). V lost 8 bases to trimming and J lost 6 bases, with 14 bases between them. This CDR3 is 13 amino acids long. The germline V gene encodes CDR1 SNHLY and CDR2 FYNNEI. DNA for the CDR3: TGTGCCAGCCGGGGGCGGGAGGGTCAGCCCCAGCATTTT. Translating gives CASRGREGQPQHF.

V usage is TRBV7-2 and J usage is TRBJ2-3; D remains ambiguous. The V end lost 2 bases, the J end lost 4 bases, and 7 bases lay between the germline ends. Germline assignment: CDR1 SGHTA and CDR2 FQGNSA. The CDR3 sequence is 13 residues long. CDR3 nucleotides: TGTGCCAGCAGCTTAATTCTGGCAGATACGCAGTATTTT. Amino acids: CASSLILADTQYF.

Details on this clonotype: This may arise from a read error, as a much more abundant clone is one base away. This chain joins TRBV11-3 and TRBJ2-1, with unresolved D. CDR1 and CDR2 (germline): SGHNT, YENEEA. The CDR3 consists of 15 residues. CDR3 loop: CTSSLSRLDNNEQFF. DNA of the CDR3: TGTACCAGCAGCCTTTCACGACTGGATAACAATGAGCAGTTCTTC.

The V gene is TRBV28, the J gene TRBJ2-3; D unresolved. The CDR3 sequence is 12 residues long. Per germline, CDR1 MDHEN and CDR2 SYDVKM. Trimming pared 10 bases from V and 2 bases from J, leaving 10 bases between. The CDR3 region has the DNA TGTGCCACCGATGACACCACAGATACGCAGTATTTT. Translation gives CATDDTTDTQYF. Based on the CDR3 plus reference TRBV28 and TRBJ2-3, the full variable domain is DVKVTQSSRYLVKRTGEKVFLECVQDMDHENMFWYRQDPGLGLRLIYFSYDVKMKEKGDIPEGYSVSREKKERFSLILESASTNQTSMYLCATDDTTDTQYFGPGTRLTVL.

This clonotype was counted only a few times. The CDR3 loop is CATSSGQGVISGANVLTF. The CDR3, as DNA: TGTGCCACCAGCAGCGGACAGGGGGTGATCTCTGGGGCCAACGTCCTGACTTTC. V usage is TRBV15 and J usage is TRBJ2-6; the match to TRBD1 covers 10 bases. V shed 3 bases, J shed 0 bases, and the junction held 5 bases outside the gene matches. The CDR3 covers 18 residues. Germline V gives CDR1 LNHNV, CDR2 YYDKDF (reference sequence).

The gene calls are TRBV6-5 and TRBJ2-7, with a possible D match to TRBD2 (5 bases). The germline CDR1 and CDR2 sequences are MNHEY and SVGAGI. Deletions cut 0 bases from V and 2 bases from J, with 11 bases between. The CDR3 sequence is 15 residues long. Written as DNA, the CDR3 is TGTGCCAGCAGTTACTCCGGACGGAGGACCTACGAGCAGTACTTC. Protein product: CASSYSGRRTYEQYF.

Only a few counts were recorded for this clonotype. V gene TRBV2 combines with J gene TRBJ2-5; a possible D gene is TRBD1 (5 bases). Trimming stripped 2 bases from V and 5 bases from J, with 15 bases between. The CDR3 consists of 15 residues. Germline V gene sequence: CDR1 SNHLY, CDR2 FYNNEI. CDR3 in DNA: TGTGCCAGCAGTGAACAGGGTACTTTGAGGGAGACCCAGTACTTC. It translates to CASSEQGTLRETQYF.

The chain has TRBV18 and TRBJ2-2; D unresolved. The V and J ends lost 0 bases and 3 bases respectively, with 8 bases between them. Per the germline V gene, CDR1 is KGHSH and CDR2 is LQKENI. There are 15 residues in the CDR3. The CDR3 is CASSPPGPYTGELFF. CDR3 sequence (DNA): TGTGCCAGCTCACCACCCGGACCATACACCGGGGAGCTGTTTTTT.

The gene calls are TRBV11-2 and TRBJ2-1; 15 nucleotides line up with TRBD2. This CDR3 is 16 amino acids long. Germline V gene sequence: CDR1 SGHAT, CDR2 FQNNGV. With V trimmed by 4 bases and J by 9 bases, 7 bases remained unmatched. CDR3 nucleotide sequence: TGTGCCAGCAGCTCATGGACTAGCGGGGGGGCCGGTGAGCAGTTCTTC. It specifies CASSSWTSGGAGEQFF.

CDR3 DNA sequence: TGTGCCAGCTCACCGGCCCCAGGGATGGGTAATGAAAAACTGTTTTTT. Amino acids: CASSPAPGMGNEKLFF. The chain carries TRBV18 and TRBJ1-4, with D maybe TRBD1 (5 bases). This CDR3 is built from 16 residues. Per germline, CDR1 KGHSH and CDR2 LQKENI. The germline V and J ends were trimmed by 3 bases and 4 bases, with 15 bases remaining between them.

This chain links TRBV3-1 with TRBJ2-7; a possible D gene is TRBD1 (5 bases). Germline CDR1 reads LGHDT; CDR2 reads YNNKEL (reference sequence). The CDR3 runs to 14 residues. V lost 4 bases, J lost 2 bases, and 12 bases lay in between. This CDR3 reads CASSPRTNPYEQYF. CDR3 bases: TGTGCCAGCAGCCCCCGGACAAACCCCTACGAGCAGTACTTC.

This chain uses TRBV9 with TRBJ2-7, with D perhaps being TRBD1 or TRBD2 (7 bases each). The CDR3 is 15 residues long. V dropped 0 bases and J dropped 4 bases, with 14 bases sitting between them. Germline V gene lookup returns CDR1 SGDLS and CDR2 YYNGEE. CDR3 nucleotides: TGTGCCAGCAGCGTAGGGGAGGGGGCTGGGTACGAGCAGTACTTC. It specifies CASSVGEGAGYEQYF. Full variable domain (missing parts from reference TRBV9 and TRBJ2-7): DSGVTQTPKHLITATGQRVTLRCSPRSGDLSVYWYQQSLDQGLQFLIQYYNGEERAKGNILERFSAQQFPDLHSELNLSSLELGDSALYFCASSVGEGAGYEQYFGPGTRLTVT.

This clonotype has more than one count but fewer than ten. The V call is TRBV20-1, the J call TRBJ1-5, with D tentatively TRBD1 (6 bases). The CDR3 consists of 15 residues. The V gene's germline CDR1 is DFQATT and CDR2 SNEGSKA (reference sequence). The V end lost 3 bases, the J end lost 2 bases, and 14 bases lay between the germline ends. CDR3 loop: CSASWQGSGNQPQHF. The CDR3, as DNA: TGCAGTGCTAGCTGGCAGGGGTCTGGCAATCAGCCCCAGCATTTT.

This clonotype was seen a handful of times. J is TRBJ2-1 and V is TRBV20-1, with TRBD2 identical over 8 bases. The J segment lost 6 bases and the V segment lost 0 bases, leaving 10 bases of the junction unmatched. In germline, CDR1 is DFQATT, CDR2 SNEGSKA (reference sequence). CDR3 length equals 16 residues. The CDR3 region is CSARDGGATFVNEQFF. CDR3 nucleotides: TGCAGTGCTAGAGACGGGGGGGCCACATTTGTCAATGAGCAGTTCTTC.

The chain employs TRBV20-1 and TRBJ2-5; D ambiguous. V was shortened by 3 bases and J by 2 bases, with 7 bases between the two germline ends. Germline CDR1 reads DFQATT; CDR2 reads SNEGSKA (reference sequence). The CDR3 consists of 12 residues. The CDR3 nucleotides read TGCAGTGCTAGTGGTCCACAAGAGACCCAGTACTTC. Its translation is CSASGPQETQYF.

The rearrangement joins TRBV3-1 to TRBJ1-1; D is unresolved. Germline assignment: CDR1 LGHDT and CDR2 YNNKEL (reference sequence). V lost 1 base to trimming and J lost 3 bases, with 9 bases between them. The CDR3 is 14 residues long. CDR3 residues: CASSQVARDTEAFF. CDR3 DNA sequence: TGTGCCAGCAGCCAAGTGGCGAGGGACACTGAAGCTTTCTTT.

The chain combines TRBV3-1 with TRBJ2-1; no firm D call. V lost 1 base and J lost 5, with 15 bases in between. The CDR3 is 16 residues long. Germline lookup yields CDR1 LGHDT and CDR2 YNNKEL (reference sequence). The CDR3 DNA reads as TGTGCCAGCAGCCAAGTCGGACGTTTGTGGGACAATGAGCAGTTCTTC. As protein: CASSQVGRLWDNEQFF.

V and J are TRBV11-2 and TRBJ1-6; D remains unclear. The CDR3 length is 17 residues. Germline V gene sequence: CDR1 SGHAT, CDR2 FQNNGV. Trimming stripped 1 base from V and 5 bases from J, with 15 bases between. The CDR3 DNA follows: TGTGCCAGCAGCTTAGGATGGCTAAGCTCGGATAATTCACCCCTCCACTTT. Translating it yields CASSLGWLSSDNSPLHF. The full variable domain, in which reference TRBV11-2 and TRBJ1-6 provide the parts outside the CDR3, is EAGVAQSPRYKIIEKRQSVAFWCNPISGHATLYWYQQILGQGPKLLIQFQNNGVVDDSQLPKDRFSAERLKGVDSTLKIQPAKLEDSAVYLCASSLGWLSSDNSPLHFGNGTRLTVT.

This chain uses TRBV6-1 with TRBJ2-5; the D gene could be TRBD1 or TRBD2 (5 bases each). The CDR3 spans 14 residues. Trimming took off 4 bases at V and 4 bases at J, with 13 bases between the two ends. Germline CDR1 reads MNHNS; CDR2 reads SASEGT. CDR3 bases: TGTGCCAGCAGTGTGGGGACGGCACGAGAGACCCAGTACTTC. Amino acid sequence: CASSVGTARETQYF.

This clonotype was seen only a few times. The rearrangement joins TRBV29-1 to TRBJ2-5; no firm D call. The germline CDR1 and CDR2 sequences are SQVTM and ANQGSEA. The CDR3 consists of 12 residues. The V and J ends lost 2 bases and 4 bases respectively, with 8 bases between them. CDR3 amino acids: CSVEKVAETQYF. DNA of the CDR3: TGCAGCGTTGAAAAAGTGGCAGAGACCCAGTACTTC.

The gene calls are TRBV2 and TRBJ2-5; D may be TRBD1 or TRBD2 (6 bases each). The CDR3 contains 15 residues. The germline V gene has CDR1 SNHLY and CDR2 FYNNEI. Trimming took 3 bases from V and 5 from J, leaving 16 bases between them. CDR3: CASSETRGTRETQYF. CDR3 nucleotide sequence: TGTGCCAGCAGTGAGACTCGCGGGACAAGGGAGACCCAGTACTTC.

The chain combines TRBV7-2 with TRBJ1-5; D remains ambiguous. Deletions cut 0 bases from V and 7 bases from J, with 13 bases between. The CDR3 length is 15 residues. Germline lookup yields CDR1 SGHTA and CDR2 FQGNSA. CDR3 loop: CASSLAAGLTQPQHF. The CDR3 nucleotides are TGTGCCAGCAGCTTAGCGGCGGGGTTAACGCAGCCCCAGCATTTT.

This chain links TRBV7-2 with TRBJ2-5; no reliable D call. Trimming removed 0 bases from V and 1 base from J, with 6 bases in between. Germline values: CDR1 SGHTA, CDR2 FQGNSA. This CDR3 has 14 amino acids. The CDR3 reads CASSLAWVQETQYF. In DNA form, the CDR3 reads TGTGCCAGCAGCTTAGCGTGGGTCCAAGAGACCCAGTACTTC.

This rearrangement joins TRBV4-2 to TRBJ2-3; TRBD2 agrees at 13 bases. This CDR3 region has 18 residues. Germline lookup yields CDR1 LGHNA and CDR2 YNFKEQ. Trimming removed 3 bases from V and 6 bases from J; junction bases left unmatched: 12. CDR3 in DNA: TGTGCCAGCAGCCATCAAACTAGCGGGGGGGCCTTTGAGGATACGCAGTATTTT. Translation gives CASSHQTSGGAFEDTQYF.

This clonotype turned up a few times. The V and J genes are TRBV12-3 or TRBV12-4 and TRBJ2-2; 7 positions agree with TRBD1. V shed 7 bases, J shed 6 bases, and the junction held 8 bases outside the gene matches. The CDR3 consists of 14 residues. The CDR3 DNA reads as TGTGCCAGCACCCTAAGGGGGCCGGCCGGGGAGCTGTTTTTT. It codes for CASTLRGPAGELFF.

The chain is built from TRBV6-1 and TRBJ2-3, with D tentatively TRBD1 or TRBD2 (5 bases each). Germline V gene lookup returns CDR1 MNHNS and CDR2 SASEGT. This CDR3 region has 17 residues. Between the trimmed V and J ends, which lost 6 bases and 4 bases, there was a span of 23 bases. The CDR3 nucleotides read TGTGCCAGCAGCCCGGGGACCCCACGAGGGGTTTCAGATACGCAGTATTTT. Its translation: CASSPGTPRGVSDTQYF.